This T cell receptor (beta chain) was identified in a study of blood T cell repertoires in COVID-19. The overall study: Acute and convalescent COVID-19 samples came from the United States, Italy and Spain. In each case, the material was cDNA or gDNA derived from T cells, B-cell-depleted T cells, or PBMCs.

Germline V lookup: CDR1 WSHSY, CDR2 SAAADI. The CDR3 loop spans 15 amino acids. V was pared by 6 bases and J by 6 bases, with 9 bases of the junction left unmatched. TCRdb keeps only in-frame clones here, not all; method: immunoSEQ multiplex PCR. The sample includes some 380,000 clones, roughly 80% of them seen just once. This receptor was identified in a human donor with acute or convalescent COVID-19. The donor label of this sample is uncertain. Sample: peripheral blood. The J gene is TRBJ1-5, the V gene TRBV10-2, with TRBD1 matching over 9 bases. CDR3 coding DNA: TGCGCCAGCAGGGACGGACAGGGGATGGGTCAGCCCCAGCATTTT. It codes for CASRDGQGMGQPQHF.